The 10 T cell receptor beta chains below were found in one sample sequenced in a study of T cells in narcolepsy. Sequencing used immunoSEQ multiplex PCR; TCRdb keeps in-frame clones, though not all of them. In the table there are over 30,000 clones, 84% of which are singletons. The sequencing input was CD45RA- memory CD4+ T cells from PBMCs. The receptors come from a human donor with narcolepsy.

This CDR3 is CASRKSGTGDSYGYTF. The DNA of the CDR3 is TGTGCCAGCAGAAAATCCGGGACAGGAGATTCCTATGGCTACACCTTC. The V gene is TRBV27, the J gene TRBJ1-2, with TRBD1 identical over 8 bases. Germline V gene sequence: CDR1 MNHEY, CDR2 SMNVEV (reference sequence). Trimming cost V 6 bases and J 4 bases; bases outside gene matches: 13. There are 16 residues in the CDR3.

The rearrangement links TRBV7-8 to TRBJ2-7, with 8 bases fitting TRBD2. Trimming cost V 6 bases and J 3 bases; bases outside gene matches: 4. CDR3 length equals 13 residues. In germline, CDR1 is SGHVS, CDR2 FQNEAQ. This CDR3 reads CASSRLASYEQYV. In DNA, the CDR3 is TGTGCCAGCAGTAGACTAGCGAGCTACGAGCAGTACGTC.

The chain couples TRBV29-1 to TRBJ2-3; D is perhaps TRBD2 (5 bases). This CDR3 contains 15 residues. V lost 7 bases to trimming and J lost 0 bases, with 17 bases between them. From germline, CDR1 is SQVTM and CDR2 ANQGSEA. CDR3 in DNA: TGCAGCGCCGCACCACTAGGTTCTAGCACAGATACGCAGTATTTT. Translating it yields CSAAPLGSSTDTQYF.

The chain joins TRBV10-1 to TRBJ1-1, with D possibly being TRBD1 (6 bases). Germline values: CDR1 WNHNN, CDR2 SYGVQD (reference sequence). The CDR3 totals 14 residues. V was clipped by 3 bases and J by 1 base, with 9 bases between them. This CDR3 is CASSDGGRNTEAFF. CDR3 sequence (DNA): TGCGCCAGCAGTGACGGGGGCCGGAACACTGAAGCTTTCTTT.

The chain has TRBV28 and TRBJ2-1; weak D call: TRBD2 (6 bases). The CDR3 has 13 residues. The V end was cut by 4 bases, the J end by 5 bases, with 9 bases between. Germline V lookup: CDR1 MDHEN, CDR2 SYDVKM. DNA of the CDR3: TGTGCCAGCAGTTCGGGACTCAACAATGAGCAGTTCTTC. Amino acids: CASSSGLNNEQFF.

This clone was seen only once. The rearrangement uses TRBV7-3 and TRBJ1-1; TRBD1 might be the D (6 bases). Germline CDR1 and CDR2: SGHTA and FQGTGA. The CDR3 runs to 17 residues. Trimming shortened V by 5 bases and J by 4 bases, and 23 bases separated the two germline ends. CDR3 sequence (DNA): TGTGCCAGCAGCCCACGATTAGGCGGCAGGGGTGGCACTGAAGCTTTCTTT. Amino acid sequence: CASSPRLGGRGGTEAFF.

The rearrangement joins TRBV28 to TRBJ1-1; D is uncertain. The V gene lost 2 bases and the J gene lost 5 bases, with 12 bases spanning the gap. Germline assignment: CDR1 MDHEN and CDR2 SYDVKM. This CDR3 comprises 14 residues. CDR3 nucleotides: TGTGCCAGCAGTTTAAGTCGGGGAGGGACTGAAGCTTTCTTT. This sequence encodes CASSLSRGGTEAFF.

In DNA form, the CDR3 reads TGTGCCAGCAGCCAAGGAGACAGGGCAACTAATGAAAAACTGTTTTTT. It is translated as CASSQGDRATNEKLFF. The rearrangement links TRBV4-2 to TRBJ1-4; 7 bases fit TRBD1. The junction had 2 bases not matched to a gene; V was cut back by 1 base and J by 0 bases. Per the germline V gene, CDR1 is LGHNA and CDR2 is YNFKEQ. The CDR3 contains 16 residues.

The chain recombines TRBV11-3 with TRBJ1-6; 10 bases line up with TRBD1. The CDR3 has 14 amino acids. With 1 base clipped from V and 10 bases from J, the junction kept 1 base outside the gene matches. CDR1 and CDR2 (germline): SGHNT, YENEEA. CDR3 region: CASSLGTGGSPLHF. DNA for the CDR3: TGTGCCAGCAGCTTAGGGACAGGGGGATCACCCCTCCACTTT.

This clone was observed a few times. The chain joins TRBV14 to TRBJ1-6; D not certain. CDR3 length: 15 residues. Deletions cut 1 base from V and 11 bases from J, with 15 bases between. CDR1 is SGHDN, CDR2 FVKESK, per germline. The CDR3 DNA follows: TGTGCCAGCAGCCAAGGGGGTCCTGCCCAAGCACCCCTCCACTTT. Its translation is CASSQGGPAQAPLHF.